The rows below give T cell receptor beta chains drawn from one sample of a study of T cell changes during pregnancy in multiple sclerosis. The data were produced by immunoSEQ multiplex PCR, yet TCRdb's version contains in-frame clones alone and is incomplete. Of around 95,000 clones listed, around 92% are singletons. This sample comprised peripheral blood, obtained after pregnancy. These receptors were collected from a female donor with multiple sclerosis, enrolled in a pregnancy study. CDR3s include the opening cysteine and the closing phenylalanine or tryptophan. A D gene is named only where the DNA matches it firmly. Size is stated for part of the rows, as once, few or many counts, or as a class when the clone is expanded.

>-|-|TRBV10-2|TRBJ1-3
TGCGCCAGCACAAGGGGCTCTGGAAACACCATATATTTT
CASTRGSGNTIYF
>TRBD1|once|TRBV9|TRBJ1-2
TGTGCCAGCAGCCCGCGGACAGGGGGCTCTGGCTACACCTTC
CASSPRTGGSGYTF
>TRBD2|-|TRBV5-6|TRBJ2-7
TGTGCCAGCAGATTTGGGACTAGCGTCTACGAGCAGTACTTC
CASRFGTSVYEQYF
>-|-|TRBV7-9|TRBJ1-1
TGTGCCAGCACCGCGTCCCCTGAAGCTTTCTTT
CASTASPEAFF
>TRBD1|-|TRBV9|TRBJ1-1
TGTGCCAGCAGCGTAGTAGGGGGCGGACGGACTGAAGCTTTCTTT
CASSVVGGGRTEAFF
>TRBD1|-|TRBV9|TRBJ2-7
TGTGCCAGCAGCGCCCAGACAGGGGGCGCCTACGAGCAGTACTTC
CASSAQTGGAYEQYF
>-|-|TRBV6-6|TRBJ2-7
TGTGCCAGCAGTTACTCCGCTCCAACACCCAATTACGAGCAGTACTTC
CASSYSAPTPNYEQYF
>TRBD2|once|TRBV28|TRBJ2-2
TGTGCCAGCAGTTTGGGTATAGCGGGAGCCGCGGGGGAGCTGTTTTTT
CASSLGIAGAAGELFF
>-|-|TRBV5-8|TRBJ1-1
TGTGCCAGCAGCCTGGGACGGAGGAACACTGAAGCTTTCTTT
CASSLGRRNTEAFF
>-|-|TRBV5-1|TRBJ1-2
TGCGCCAGCAGCTTGGGCGACAGAGATAACTATGGCTACACCTTC
CASSLGDRDNYGYTF
>-|once|TRBV6-1|TRBJ2-7
TGTGCCAGCAATAACTTACGCTCCTACGAGCAGTACTTC
CASNNLRSYEQYF
>TRBD1|-|TRBV5-1|TRBJ2-7
TGCGCCAGCAGCTTGACCGGGGGCTGGGACAGGGACTACGAGCAGTACTTC
CASSLTGGWDRDYEQYF
>-|-|TRBV18|TRBJ2-7
TGTGCCAGCTCGTTGAGGAGGGGCCAATCCTACGAGCAGTACTTC
CASSLRRGQSYEQYF
>-|-|TRBV2|TRBJ1-1
TGTGCCAGCAGTGAAGACAGGACTATGAACACTGAAGCTTTCTTT
CASSEDRTMNTEAFF
>-|-|TRBV21-1|TRBJ2-7
TGTGCCAGCAGCAAAGAGCTAGCGGGGGCTAACTCCTACGAGCAGTACTTC
CASSKELAGANSYEQYF
>TRBD2|-|TRBV7-2|TRBJ2-7
TGTGCCAGCCGGTACGGGCTAGCGGCCTACGAGCAGTACTTC
CASRYGLAAYEQYF
>-|-|TRBV14|TRBJ2-3
TGTGCCAGCAGTGGACAGCCAAACACAGATACGCAGTATTTT
CASSGQPNTDTQYF
>-|-|TRBV29-1|TRBJ1-1
TGCAGCGGCGTAAGGACAGCCACCCTAGGGGAAGCTTTCTTT
CSGVRTATLGEAFF
>-|once|TRBV9|TRBJ2-2
TGTGCCAGCAGCTCACTTCCTACCTACGGGGAGCTGTTTTTT
CASSSLPTYGELFF
>TRBD1|few|TRBV9|TRBJ2-2
TGTGCCAGCAGCCCGTGGACAGGGATGAACACCGGGGAGCTGTTTTTT
CASSPWTGMNTGELFF
>TRBD1|-|TRBV5-4|TRBJ2-7
TGTGCCAGCAGCTTGTGGGACAGGGACGAGCAGTACTTC
CASSLWDRDEQYF
>TRBD1|once|TRBV2|TRBJ2-1
TGTGCCAGCAGTGAAGATAGGGACAGGGGTGATGAGCAGTTCTTC
CASSEDRDRGDEQFF
>TRBD2|-|TRBV6-1|TRBJ2-1
TGTGCCAGCAGTGACCCCGGGACTAGAACCTACAATGAGCAGTTCTTC
CASSDPGTRTYNEQFF
>-|-|TRBV2|TRBJ1-5
TGTGCCAGCACCGTAGGGGCTAAGAATCAGCCCCAGCATTTT
CASTVGAKNQPQHF
>-|few|TRBV7-9|TRBJ1-2
TGTGCCAGCAGCTTTGTGGCAGGGTCGTATGGCTACACCTTC
CASSFVAGSYGYTF
>TRBD1|-|TRBV7-3|TRBJ2-7
TGTGCCAGCAGCTTAGGGGCAGGGGGCGGGTACGAGCAGTACTTC
CASSLGAGGGYEQYF
>-|-|TRBV27|TRBJ2-7
TGTGCCAGCAGTTCCCTTCAGGGGCACGAGCAGTACTTC
CASSSLQGHEQYF
>-|-|TRBV6-1|TRBJ2-7
TGTGCCAGTGGACAAACAGGAACCTACGAGCAGTACTTC
CASGQTGTYEQYF
>-|-|TRBV6-5|TRBJ1-1
TGTGCCAGCAGTTACGGGGGCGCGGGTAACACTGAAGCTTTCTTT
CASSYGGAGNTEAFF
>-|-|TRBV11-3|TRBJ2-1
TGTGCCAGCAGCTTAGGGCGGGGTGAGCAGTTCTTC
CASSLGRGEQFF
>-|-|TRBV28|TRBJ2-1
TGTGCCAGCAGTTTGGGCAGGTACAATGAGCAGTTCTTC
CASSLGRYNEQFF
>-|-|TRBV9|TRBJ1-1
TGTGCCAGCAGCCTACAGGGTGACACTGAAGCTTTCTTT
CASSLQGDTEAFF
>TRBD2|-|TRBV25-1|TRBJ2-7
TGTGCCAGCAGTGACTCTATGGACGGGGGGACCTACGAGCAGTACTTC
CASSDSMDGGTYEQYF
>-|-|TRBV7-8|TRBJ2-1
TGTGCCAGCAGCTTACGGGGGGCAGTTGCCAATGAGCAGTTCTTC
CASSLRGAVANEQFF
>TRBD1|-|TRBV4-1|TRBJ1-4
TGCGCCAGCAGCCCCAGTGGGGGGAAAGTACAGGGGGCGCGGGAAAAACTGTTTTTT
CASSPSGGKVQGAREKLFF
>TRBD1|-|TRBV18|TRBJ2-7
TGTGCCAGCTCACCAGAGACAGGGTTCGAGCAGTACTTC
CASSPETGFEQYF
>TRBD1|once|TRBV25-1|TRBJ2-3
TGTGCCAGCAGTGAATTTGGACAGGGGCTGGGAGATACGCAGTATTTT
CASSEFGQGLGDTQYF
>TRBD2|-|TRBV4-3|TRBJ2-6
TGCGCCAGCAGCCAAGAGGGGGGGGTCTCTGGGGCCAACGTCCTGACTTTC
CASSQEGGVSGANVLTF
>TRBD1|-|TRBV9|TRBJ1-1
TGTGCCAGCAGCCCTAACAGGGGACGGAACACTGAAGCTTTCTTT
CASSPNRGRNTEAFF
>-|-|TRBV27|TRBJ2-1
TGTGCCAGCAGTTTAAGTCCAGCGGAGGGAAATTACAATGAGCAGTTCTTC
CASSLSPAEGNYNEQFF
>TRBD1|many|TRBV28|TRBJ1-5
TGTGCCAGCAGTTTGGACAGGGAGTTCCAGCCCCAGCATTTT
CASSLDREFQPQHF
>-|-|TRBV7-9|TRBJ1-1
TGTGCCAGCAGAGGTAACCCAGGGAGGGAGGGGCTGAACACTGAAGCTTTCTTT
CASRGNPGREGLNTEAFF
>TRBD2|-|TRBV6-1|TRBJ2-7
TGTGCCAGCAGTGTATTAGCGGGTTTGGGTGAGCAGTACTTC
CASSVLAGLGEQYF
>-|-|TRBV5-6|TRBJ2-3
TGTGCCAGCAGCCGACTTGATTCTAGCACAGATACGCAGTATTTT
CASSRLDSSTDTQYF
>-|-|TRBV5-1|TRBJ1-4
TGCGCCAGCAGCCTCAGTCAGGGGAATGAAAAACTGTTTTTT
CASSLSQGNEKLFF
>TRBD1|-|TRBV18|TRBJ2-5
TGTGCCAGCTCACCATCTCGGACAGGGGGCTCCCAAGAGACCCAGTACTTC
CASSPSRTGGSQETQYF
>TRBD1|-|TRBV7-2|TRBJ2-6
TGTGCCAGCAGCCCAGGGGGCACCTCTGGGGCCAACGTCCTGACTTTC
CASSPGGTSGANVLTF